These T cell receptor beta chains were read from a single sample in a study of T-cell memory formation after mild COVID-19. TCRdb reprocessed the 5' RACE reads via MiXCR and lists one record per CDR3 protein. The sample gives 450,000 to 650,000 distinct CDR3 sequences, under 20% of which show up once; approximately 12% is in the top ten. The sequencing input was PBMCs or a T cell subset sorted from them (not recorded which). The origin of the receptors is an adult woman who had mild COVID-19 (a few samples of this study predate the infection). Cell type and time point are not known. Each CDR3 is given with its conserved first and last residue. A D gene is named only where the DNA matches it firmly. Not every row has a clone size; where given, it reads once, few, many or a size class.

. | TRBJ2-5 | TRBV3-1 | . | TGTGCCAGCAGCCAACACGGGTCGGGTATAGGAGAGACCCAGTACTTC | CASSQHGSGIGETQYF
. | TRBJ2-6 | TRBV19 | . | TGTGCCAGTAGTCCGGACCCCCGGACATCTGGGGCCAACGTCCTGACTTTC | CASSPDPRTSGANVLTF
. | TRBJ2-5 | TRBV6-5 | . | TGTGCCAGCAGGGAAGACGGGGGACGGACCCAGTACTTC | CASREDGGRTQYF
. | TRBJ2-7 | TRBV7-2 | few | TGTGCCAGCAGCCTGAGCGAGGCCTCCTACGAGCAGTACTTC | CASSLSEASYEQYF
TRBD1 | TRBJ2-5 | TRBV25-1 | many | TGTGCCAGCACCACTCCGCAGGGGGCTACAGAGACCCAGTACTTC | CASTTPQGATETQYF
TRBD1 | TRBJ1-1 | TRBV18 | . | TGTGCCAGCTCACTCCAGGGGGGGTCCACTGAAGCTTTCTTT | CASSLQGGSTEAFF
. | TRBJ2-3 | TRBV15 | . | TGTGCCACCAGCAGAGTCGGCCTAAGCACAGATACGCAGTATTTT | CATSRVGLSTDTQYF
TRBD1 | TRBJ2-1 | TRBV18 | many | TGTGCCAGCTCACCGGGGCAGGGGGCTAACAATGAGCAGTTCTTC | CASSPGQGANNEQFF
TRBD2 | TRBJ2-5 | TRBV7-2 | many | TGTGCCAGCAGCCCTAAGCGTGCGGGGGATCAAGAGACCCAGTACTTC | CASSPKRAGDQETQYF
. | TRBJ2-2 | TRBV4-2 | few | TGTGCCAGCAGCCAAGTTTCAGGGAACACCGGGGAGCTGTTTTTT | CASSQVSGNTGELFF
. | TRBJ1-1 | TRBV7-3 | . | TGTGCCAGCAGCTTCAAAGGGGCCACTGAAGCTTTCTTT | CASSFKGATEAFF
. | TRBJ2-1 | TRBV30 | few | TGTGCCTGGGGCGAGACTATCGACGCCTACAATGAGCAGTTCTTC | CAWGETIDAYNEQFF
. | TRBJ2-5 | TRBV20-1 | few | TGCAGCGCTCCAGGGGCCGGGGAAGAGACCCAGTACTTC | CSAPGAGEETQYF
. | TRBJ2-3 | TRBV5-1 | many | TGCGCCAGCAGCCTCCCGGGTAGGGGAACAGATACGCAGTATTTT | CASSLPGRGTDTQYF
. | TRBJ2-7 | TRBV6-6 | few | TGTGCCAGCAGACCCCGTACTAGCAGCGGGGACAAGTACGAGCAGTACTTC | CASRPRTSSGDKYEQYF
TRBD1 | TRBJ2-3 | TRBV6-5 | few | TGTGCCAGCAGACCCTTTTTAGGGCAGGGGGCAGATACGCAGTATTTT | CASRPFLGQGADTQYF
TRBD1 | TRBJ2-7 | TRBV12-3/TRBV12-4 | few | TGTGCCAGCAGTTTTAAAACAGGGGGCGAGCAGTACTTC | CASSFKTGGEQYF
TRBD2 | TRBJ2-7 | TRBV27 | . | TGTGCCAGCAGTTTGACCGGGACTAGCGGGAGCCCGCTTATTTACTTC | CASSLTGTSGSPLIYF
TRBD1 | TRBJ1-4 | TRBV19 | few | TGTGCCAGTGGGGGACAGAAAGAAAAACTGTTTTTT | CASGGQKEKLFF
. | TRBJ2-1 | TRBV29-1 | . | TGCAGCGTTGAAGACAACAATGAGCAGTTCTTC | CSVEDNNEQFF
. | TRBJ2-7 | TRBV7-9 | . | TGTGCCAGCAGCCCCCTGGGGGCTCGTTACGAGCAGTACTTC | CASSPLGARYEQYF
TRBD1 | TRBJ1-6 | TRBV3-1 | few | TGTGCCAGCAGCCGACAGGGGGTGGGTTCACCCCTCCACTTT | CASSRQGVGSPLHF
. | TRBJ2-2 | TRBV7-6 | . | TGTGCCAGCAGCTTAAGGGCTACTCGAAACACCGGGGAGCTGTTTTTT | CASSLRATRNTGELFF
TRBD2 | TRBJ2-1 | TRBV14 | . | TGTGCCAGCAGCCATGGGACTAGCGGGGGTTACAATGAGCAGTTCTTC | CASSHGTSGGYNEQFF
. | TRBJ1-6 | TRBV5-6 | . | TGTGCCAGCAGTCGCGCCCCCGGCCCCCTCCACTTT | CASSRAPGPLHF
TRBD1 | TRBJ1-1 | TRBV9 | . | TGTGCCAGCAGCGTTTCAGGGGGGAGAAACACTGAAGCTTTCTTT | CASSVSGGRNTEAFF
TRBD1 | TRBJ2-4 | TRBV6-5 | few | TGTGCCAGTCGGACAGGCCTAGTCAAAAACATTCAGTACTTC | CASRTGLVKNIQYF
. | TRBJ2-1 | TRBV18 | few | TGTGCCAGCTCTTCTGAAAAGGGGTTGGAGCAGTTCTTC | CASSSEKGLEQFF
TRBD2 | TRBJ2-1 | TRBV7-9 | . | TGTGCCAGCAGCTTGGTCGGGAGGGGTTCCAATGAGCAGTTCTTC | CASSLVGRGSNEQFF
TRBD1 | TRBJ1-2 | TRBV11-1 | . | TGTGCCAGCAGCTCACGCGGACAGGGGGGCCGAGCTAACTATGGCTACACCTTC | CASSSRGQGGRANYGYTF
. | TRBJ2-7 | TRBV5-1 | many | TGCGCCAGCAGCTTGGCCCCGGGGGTCTACGAGCAGTACTTC | CASSLAPGVYEQYF
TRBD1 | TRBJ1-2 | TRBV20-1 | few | TGCAGTGCTAACAGACAGGGTTGGGGCTACACCTTC | CSANRQGWGYTF
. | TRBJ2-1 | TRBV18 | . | TGTGCCAGCTCACCGGACCGGGACCCAAACCTCGGGGAGCAGTTCTTC | CASSPDRDPNLGEQFF
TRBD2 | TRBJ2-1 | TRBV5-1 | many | TGCGCCAGCAGCCCCCTAGCGGGGGGGGCTCGTGAGCAGTTCTTC | CASSPLAGGAREQFF
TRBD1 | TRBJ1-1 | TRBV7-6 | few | TGTGCCAGCAGCGAGGGACAGGGTGGTGAAGCTTTCTTT | CASSEGQGGEAFF
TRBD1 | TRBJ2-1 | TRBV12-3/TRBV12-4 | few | TGTGCCAGCAGTTTTGAACGGGACAGTGACAATGAGCAGTTCTTC | CASSFERDSDNEQFF
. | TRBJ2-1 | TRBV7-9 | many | TGTGCCAGCAGCACTACATCCTTGGAGCAGTTCTTC | CASSTTSLEQFF
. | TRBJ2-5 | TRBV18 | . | TGTGCCAGCTCACCAGGGAAAAATGGAGTCGGGACCCAGTACTTC | CASSPGKNGVGTQYF
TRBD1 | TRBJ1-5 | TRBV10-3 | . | TGTGCCTCTTCACAGGGGGACAATAGCAATCAGCCCCAGCATTTT | CASSQGDNSNQPQHF
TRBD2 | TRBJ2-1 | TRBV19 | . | TGTGCCAGTAGGAGGAGCGGGAGGGGCTTGAATGAGCAGTTCTTC | CASRRSGRGLNEQFF
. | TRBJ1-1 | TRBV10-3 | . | TGTGCCATCAGTGTTGCAGGACCTAACACTGAAGCTTTCTTT | CAISVAGPNTEAFF
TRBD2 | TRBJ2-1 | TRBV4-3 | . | TGCGCCAGCAGCCCCCTCGGTCATATCAGCGGGATGGGTAATGAGCAGTTCTTC | CASSPLGHISGMGNEQFF
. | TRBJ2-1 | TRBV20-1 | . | TGCAGTGCCCACAGGGTTTCCTACAATGAGCAGTTCTTC | CSAHRVSYNEQFF
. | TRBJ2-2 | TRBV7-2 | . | TGTGCCAGCAGCCCAGGGACAACAAGGGCCGGGGAGCTGTTTTTT | CASSPGTTRAGELFF